Below are 13 T cell receptor beta chains sequenced from a single sample in a study of blood T cells in healthy people across ages (dated by TCRdb to 2013 to 2016). Library preparation was by 5' RACE. TCRdb shows the sequencer as Illumina HiSeq 2500. A second about 7 to 12 cycle PCR used a sample-barcoded 5' primer and a J-beta primer mix. Clones were called with MiXCR by TCRdb after fastp trimmed the public reads at Q25, and only in-frame beta chains were retained. Every entry covers one CDR3 protein and lists the most common genes and DNA from its rows. Across this sample there are almost 550,000 distinct CDR3 sequences, with 20% to 30% seen only once. The top ten hold roughly 10% of the sample. These same records also appear under a second study, on T cells of mothers and their children.

Material: blood. All receptors come from a boy between 10 and 17 years old in good health.

This clonotype has a handful of counts. This chain uses TRBV7-8 with TRBJ2-5; 10 positions agree with TRBD2. The end of the DNA aligns better with TRBJ2-1, so the J call may be wrong. The CDR3 has 17 amino acids. Germline CDR1 is SGHVS and CDR2 is FQNEAQ. DNA of the CDR3: TGTGCCAGCAGCGCCAGACGGCGGACTAGCGGAAACAATGAGCAGTTCTTC. Amino acids: CASSARRRTSGNNEQFF.

In regard to this clonotype: A much larger clone lies a single base off, so this may be a read error. V gene TRBV20-1 combines with J gene TRBJ2-3, with D unresolved. The CDR3 has 11 amino acids. Trimming left V 2 bases short and J 5 bases short, with 5 bases between. From germline, CDR1 is DFQATT and CDR2 SNEGSKA (reference sequence). The CDR3 reads CSARLGDTQYF. CDR3 nucleotide sequence: TGCAGTGCTAGACTAGGAGATACGCAGTATTTT.

This clonotype was observed at least ten times. The chain links TRBV4-3 to TRBJ2-7, with D perhaps matching TRBD2 (5 bases). Germline CDR1 and CDR2: LGHNA and YSLEER. V gave up 0 bases and J gave up 3 bases, with 12 bases separating them. The CDR3 spans 15 residues. CDR3 nucleotides: TGCGCCAGCAGCCAAGATCGAGGTAGCGACTACGAGCAGTACTTC. It translates to CASSQDRGSDYEQYF.

This clonotype has more than one count but fewer than ten. The chain carries TRBV28 and TRBJ2-7; D is ambiguous. Germline V CDR1 and CDR2: MDHEN, SYDVKM. The V gene lost 3 bases and the J gene lost 1 base, with 10 bases spanning the gap. The CDR3 totals 14 residues. The CDR3 spells CASSFSLGSYEQYF. Written as DNA, the CDR3 is TGTGCCAGCAGTTTTTCCCTGGGGTCCTACGAGCAGTACTTC.

DNA of the CDR3: TGCGCCAGCAGCGCGGTAGCGGGAGTCTTTAATAATGAGCAGTTCTTC. Residues: CASSAVAGVFNNEQFF. This chain joins TRBV4-1 and TRBJ2-1, with 9 bases matching TRBD2. CDR3 size: 16 residues. The V gene end was trimmed by 5 bases and the J gene end by 7 bases; junction bases not matched to a gene: 12. In germline, CDR1 is MGHRA, CDR2 YSYEKL.

The V call is TRBV10-2, the J call TRBJ2-2, with D perhaps TRBD1 (5 bases). V gave up 5 bases and J gave up 4 bases, with 11 bases separating them. CDR3 length equals 14 residues. CDR1 is WSHSY and CDR2 is SAAADI in the germline V gene. The CDR3 loop reads CASSISRATGELFF. CDR3 DNA sequence: TGCGCCAGCAGTATCAGCAGGGCCACCGGGGAGCTGTTTTTT.

The chain carries TRBV4-3 and TRBJ2-7; TRBD1 agrees at 7 bases. The V gene end was trimmed by 0 bases and the J gene end by 6 bases; junction bases not matched to a gene: 14. Germline V lookup: CDR1 LGHNA, CDR2 YSLEER. CDR3 length equals 17 residues. The CDR3 loop is CASSQDKGDRVVGEQYF. Here the CDR3 DNA reads TGCGCCAGCAGCCAAGATAAGGGCGACAGGGTGGTAGGCGAGCAGTACTTC.

This clonotype was seen only a few times. The chain has TRBV6-2 or TRBV6-3 and TRBJ2-7; the D is unclear. V lost 8 bases and J lost 2, with 7 bases in between. Germline V lookup: CDR1 MNHEY, CDR2 SVGEGT. There are 11 residues in the CDR3. For the CDR3, the DNA is TGTGCCAGCGGTAGAACCTACGAGCAGTACTTC. Protein: CASGRTYEQYF.

This clonotype was counted a few times. The chain links TRBV4-3 to TRBJ2-3, with TRBD2 as a possible D gene (5 bases). CDR3 length equals 16 residues. Germline values: CDR1 LGHNA, CDR2 YSLEER. V was pared by 0 bases and J by 2 bases, with 12 bases between. The CDR3, as DNA: TGCGCCAGCAGCCAAGATCAGGAGCGGATCACAGATACGCAGTATTTT. Amino acid sequence: CASSQDQERITDTQYF.

This chain links TRBV2 with TRBJ2-2, with TRBD1 matching 9 bases. This CDR3 comprises 16 residues. Germline V gene data show CDR1 as SNHLY and CDR2 as FYNNEI. V lost 6 bases to trimming and J lost 0 bases; unmatched junction nucleotides: 5. For the CDR3, the DNA is TGTGCCAGCAGACCAGGACAGGGGACGAACACCGGGGAGCTGTTTTTT. Encoded protein: CASRPGQGTNTGELFF.

Only a few counts were recorded for this clonotype. The chain recombines TRBV7-2 with TRBJ1-4; no clear D. The germline CDR1 and CDR2 sequences are SGHTA and FQGNSA. Trimming cost V 4 bases and J 0 bases, with 12 bases left between them. This CDR3 contains 16 residues. Here the CDR3 DNA reads TGTGCCAGCAGCTCGTATGGGAGTGCAACTAATGAAAAACTGTTTTTT. Translated: CASSSYGSATNEKLFF.

The chain combines TRBV20-1 with TRBJ2-5; tentatively, D is TRBD2 (6 bases). Near its end, the DNA agrees better with TRBJ2-1, so the J call may be wrong. CDR3 length: 14 residues. CDR1 is DFQATT and CDR2 is SNEGSKA in the germline V gene (reference sequence). The CDR3 reads CSAKGLTLGNEQFF. As DNA, the CDR3 is TGCAGTGCGAAAGGACTAACGCTCGGCAATGAGCAGTTCTTC.

The chain carries TRBV12-3 or TRBV12-4 and TRBJ2-5; possibly TRBD1 for D (5 bases). The closer fit of TRBJ2-1 to the DNA end suggests the J call may be wrong. The CDR3 totals 14 residues. The CDR3 region has the DNA TGTGCCAGCAGCCGGTCGTCGGGTAGGGGTGAGCAGTTCTTC. This gives the protein CASSRSSGRGEQFF.